These 22 T cell receptor beta chains were all obtained from the same sample, sequenced in a study of Ad26.COV2.S vaccination and SARS-CoV-2 variants. Here immunoSEQ multiplex PCR was the method, and the copy in TCRdb shows in-frame clones only, minus some. Among about 440,000 clones listed, approximately 88% were seen once. Indicated treatment: some 20 received Ad26.COV2.S at low or high dose, single or two shots; 5 received placebo; per-sample allocation not given. The investigators took samples on day 63 after the first vaccine or placebo injection. The specimen comprised peripheral blood, sampled in a trial of Ad26.COV2.S vaccine versus placebo. The receptor source for this set is a person between 18 and 65 years old who received the Ad26.COV2.S COVID-19 vaccine or a placebo.

The chain carries TRBV5-4 and TRBJ1-2, with TRBD1 matching 7 bases. Germline V lookup: CDR1 SGHNT, CDR2 YYREEE (reference sequence). This CDR3 has 13 residues. V lost 2 bases to trimming and J lost 5 bases; unmatched junction nucleotides: 3. This chain's CDR3 is CASSLPTGYGYTF. DNA for the CDR3: TGTGCCAGCAGCTTACCGACAGGGTATGGCTACACCTTC. The full variable domain, with the rest looked up from reference TRBV5-4 and TRBJ1-2, is ETGVTQSPTHLIKTRGQQVTLRCSSQSGHNTVSWYQQALGQGPQFIFQYYREEENGRGNFPPRFSGLQFPNYSSELNVNALELDDSALYLCASSLPTGYGYTFGSGTRLTVV.

The CDR3 DNA reads TGTGCCAGCGGGGAGACAGGGGGCCGTTCACCCCTCCACTTT. Its translation is CASGETGGRSPLHF. The rearrangement uses TRBV6-5 and TRBJ1-6; 10 positions match TRBD1. Germline lookup yields CDR1 MNHEY and CDR2 SVGAGI. The CDR3 consists of 14 residues. V dropped 8 bases and J dropped 9; count of bases not matched to a gene: 7.

This clone was recorded only once. V gene TRBV7-2 combines with J gene TRBJ2-5; D unclear. Trimming took 2 bases from V and 5 from J, leaving 15 bases between them. The CDR3 length is 15 residues. Germline V gene lookup returns CDR1 SGHTA and CDR2 FQGNSA. The CDR3 reads CASSLFLGSSETQYF. The CDR3 DNA follows: TGTGCCAGCAGCTTATTTTTGGGTAGTTCGGAGACCCAGTACTTC. Filled out from reference TRBV7-2 and TRBJ2-5, the complete variable domain reads GAGVSQSPSNKVTEKGKDVELRCDPISGHTALYWYRQSLGQGLEFLIYFQGNSAPDKSGLPSDRFSAERTGGSVSTLTIQRTQQEDSAVYLCASSLFLGSSETQYFGPGTRLLVL.

V usage is TRBV5-4 and J usage is TRBJ1-1; TRBD1 might be the D (6 bases). The CDR3 runs to 13 residues. Germline V lookup: CDR1 SGHNT, CDR2 YYREEE (reference sequence). V lost 10 bases, J lost 1 base, and 14 bases lay in between. The DNA of the CDR3 is TGTGCCGGCCACCGGGGACAGAACACTGAAGCTTTCTTT. The encoded protein is CAGHRGQNTEAFF.

This clone was detected only once. The chain employs TRBV11-2 and TRBJ2-5, with 8 bases fitting TRBD2. There are 15 residues in the CDR3. Per germline, CDR1 SGHAT and CDR2 FQNNGV. V lost 0 bases, J lost 5 bases, and 5 bases stayed unmatched. CDR3 sequence (DNA): TGTGCCAGCAGCTTAGACGGGAGGGCAAAGGAGACCCAGTACTTC. Its protein product is CASSLDGRAKETQYF.

The rearrangement joins TRBV19 to TRBJ2-2; 8 bases agree with TRBD1. Germline lookup yields CDR1 LNHDA and CDR2 SQIVND (reference sequence). The trim removed 5 bases at V and 3 bases at J, leaving 5 bases unmatched. This CDR3 is 15 amino acids long. The CDR3 bases are TGTGCCAGTAGTGGCAGGGGGCCCTACACCGGGGAGCTGTTTTTT. Translating it yields CASSGRGPYTGELFF. Supplemented by reference TRBV19 and TRBJ2-2, the full variable domain reads DGGITQSPKYLFRKEGQNVTLSCEQNLNHDAMYWYRQDPGQGLRLIYYSQIVNDFQKGDIAEGYSVSREKKESFPLTVTSAQKNPTAFYLCASSGRGPYTGELFFGEGSRLTVL.

The V call is TRBV28, the J call TRBJ2-1; TRBD2 matches 10 bases. The CDR3 is 18 residues long. Losses at the gene ends were 5 bases for V and 7 bases for J; bases not matched to a gene: 17. Germline values: CDR1 MDHEN, CDR2 SYDVKM. The CDR3 is CASSPTPWTSGPGNEQFF. DNA of the CDR3: TGTGCCAGCAGTCCGACACCCTGGACTAGCGGCCCAGGGAATGAGCAGTTCTTC.

The rearrangement joins TRBV19 to TRBJ1-2; no firm D call. CDR1 is LNHDA and CDR2 is SQIVND in the germline V gene (reference sequence). This CDR3 contains 14 residues. V was cut by 3 bases and J by 3 bases, with 11 bases left in between. The CDR3 region is CASSMSDSYYGYTF. CDR3 coding DNA: TGTGCCAGTAGTATGTCCGATTCCTACTATGGCTACACCTTC.

V gene TRBV6-5 combines with J gene TRBJ1-4; 7 bases match TRBD1. The germline V gene has CDR1 MNHEY and CDR2 SVGAGI. The length of the CDR3 is 14 residues. Trimming took 2 bases from V and 7 from J; bases not matched to a gene: 4. The CDR3: CASSYGRGGEKLFF. CDR3 DNA: TGTGCCAGCAGTTACGGCAGGGGGGGTGAAAAACTGTTTTTT.

CDR3 nucleotides: TGTGCCAGCAGCCGACTAGCGGGAAACACCGGGGAGCTGTTTTTT. It translates to CASSRLAGNTGELFF. This chain links TRBV11-2 with TRBJ2-2; 11 bases map to TRBD2. This CDR3 is built from 15 residues. Losses at the gene ends were 5 bases for V and 2 bases for J; bases not matched to a gene: 1. The germline gives CDR1 SGHAT, CDR2 FQNNGV.

CDR3 nucleotides: TGTGCCAGCAGCCAAGAGACAGGGGGGTTTTATGAGACCCAGTACTTC. Translation: CASSQETGGFYETQYF. The chain uses TRBV4-2 and TRBJ2-5; 9 nucleotides align to TRBD1. There are 16 residues in the CDR3. J was trimmed by 5 bases and V by 0 bases; bases with no gene match: 7. From germline, CDR1 is LGHNA and CDR2 YNFKEQ.

Turning to this clone: Other DNA sequences of this sample code for an identical CDR3. The gene calls are TRBV19 and TRBJ2-5; possible D gene TRBD1, 6 bases. This CDR3 is 13 amino acids long. Trimming cost V 6 bases and J 5 bases, with 13 bases left between them. Per the germline V gene, CDR1 is LNHDA and CDR2 is SQIVND (reference sequence). CDR3 sequence reads: CASSRTERETQYF. Here the CDR3 DNA reads TGTGCCAGTAGCCGGACAGAACGGGAGACCCAGTACTTC.

CDR3 loop: CASSYNRERQYF. The CDR3 nucleotides read TGTGCCAGCAGCTATAACCGGGAGAGGCAGTACTTC. The chain couples TRBV6-5 to TRBJ2-7; perhaps TRBD2 as D (6 bases). In germline, CDR1 is MNHEY, CDR2 SVGAGI. The CDR3 totals 12 residues. V was trimmed by 6 bases and J by 9 bases, leaving 15 bases between them.

The chain joins TRBV6-5 to TRBJ2-7; 10 bases line up with TRBD1. Germline V gives CDR1 MNHEY, CDR2 SVGAGI. CDR3 length equals 15 residues. Losses at the gene ends were 2 bases for V and 3 bases for J; bases not matched to a gene: 4. CDR3 loop: CASSYRGQGGYEQYF. The CDR3 DNA reads as TGTGCCAGCAGTTACCGAGGACAGGGGGGCTACGAGCAGTACTTC.

The rearrangement links TRBV5-6 to TRBJ1-5; D is unclear. There are 15 residues in the CDR3. Trimming shortened V by 0 bases and J by 3 bases, and 10 bases separated the two germline ends. Per the germline V gene, CDR1 is SGHDT and CDR2 is YYEEEE. The CDR3 coding sequence is TGTGCCAGCAGCTTGGGTTCCGGGCTCAATCAGCCCCAGCATTTT. Its protein is CASSLGSGLNQPQHF.

The chain recombines TRBV11-1 with TRBJ2-5; no definite D call. The CDR3 sequence is 13 residues long. Trimming stripped 4 bases from V and 1 base from J, with 7 bases between. Germline CDR1 SGHAT, CDR2 FQDESV (reference sequence). CDR3 nucleotide sequence: TGTGCCAGCAGCTCCCAACTCCAAGAGACCCAGTACTTC. Translation: CASSSQLQETQYF.

The rearrangement uses TRBV21-1 and TRBJ2-5; the table calls TRBD2, which could not be checked here. TRBV21-1 constitutes a pseudogene. CDR3 length: 12 residues. The chain's CDR3 is CATVYLAETQYF. CDR3 coding DNA: TGTGCCACCGTTTACCTAGCCGAGACCCAGTACTTC.

V is TRBV5-1 and J is TRBJ1-1; D is perhaps TRBD1 (5 bases). CDR1 and CDR2 from the germline V gene are SGHRS and YFSETQ. CDR3 length equals 17 residues. Trimming took off 1 base at V and 1 base at J, with 17 bases between the two ends. The DNA of the CDR3 is TGCGCCAGCAGCTTGTTGGCCACGGGGGGAAAGAACACTGAAGCTTTCTTT. Amino acids: CASSLLATGGKNTEAFF.

This chain connects TRBV25-1 to TRBJ1-1, with TRBD1 matching 9 bases. Germline trimming cut 4 bases from V and 1 base from J; bases unmatched to any gene: 10. The CDR3 contains 17 residues. In germline, CDR1 is MGHDK, CDR2 SYGVNS. The CDR3 bases are TGTGCCAGCAGTGTCCGTGGGACAGGGCGCGAGAACACTGAAGCTTTCTTT. It translates to CASSVRGTGRENTEAFF. The full variable domain, rest sourced from reference TRBV25-1 and TRBJ1-1, is EADIYQTPRYLVIGTGKKITLECSQTMGHDKMYWYQQDPGMELHLIHYSYGVNSTEKGDLSSESTVSRIRTEHFPLTLESARPSHTSQYLCASSVRGTGRENTEAFFGQGTRLTVV.

The chain combines TRBV27 with TRBJ1-2; no clear D. The germline V gene encodes CDR1 MNHEY and CDR2 SMNVEV (reference sequence). This CDR3 has 13 amino acids. V was trimmed by 2 bases and J by 2 bases, leaving 6 bases between them. In DNA, the CDR3 is TGTGCCAGCAGTTTAAGCCGGAACTATGGCTACACCTTC. It specifies CASSLSRNYGYTF.

The V call is TRBV20-1, the J call TRBJ2-1; 11 bases line up with TRBD2. V was pared by 3 bases and J by 9 bases, with 13 bases of the junction left unmatched. This CDR3 has 16 residues. Germline V gene sequence: CDR1 DFQATT, CDR2 SNEGSKA (reference sequence). The CDR3 nucleotides read TGCAGTGCTAGTTCAGGGACTAGCGGAAGATCTGGTGAGCAGTTCTTC. This encodes CSASSGTSGRSGEQFF.

The chain employs TRBV15 and TRBJ1-4, with D possibly being TRBD1 (5 bases). The CDR3 totals 15 residues. V was trimmed by 4 bases and J by 8 bases, leaving 17 bases between them. CDR1 is LNHNV, CDR2 YYDKDF, per germline (reference sequence). CDR3 DNA sequence: TGTGCCACCAGCACCGAGGGGCAGGGTGGAGAAAAACTGTTTTTT. It codes for CATSTEGQGGEKLFF.